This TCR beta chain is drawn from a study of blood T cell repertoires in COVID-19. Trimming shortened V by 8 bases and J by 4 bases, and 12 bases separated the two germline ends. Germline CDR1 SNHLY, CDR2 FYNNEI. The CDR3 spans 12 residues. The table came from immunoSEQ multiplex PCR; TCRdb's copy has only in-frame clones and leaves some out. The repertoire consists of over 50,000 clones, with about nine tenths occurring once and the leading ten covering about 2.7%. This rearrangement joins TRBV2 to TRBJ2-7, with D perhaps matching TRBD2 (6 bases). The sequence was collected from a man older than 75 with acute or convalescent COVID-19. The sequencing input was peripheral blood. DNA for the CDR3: TGTGCCAGCGCCCGGACTATTTACGAGCAGTACTTC. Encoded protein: CASARTIYEQYF.